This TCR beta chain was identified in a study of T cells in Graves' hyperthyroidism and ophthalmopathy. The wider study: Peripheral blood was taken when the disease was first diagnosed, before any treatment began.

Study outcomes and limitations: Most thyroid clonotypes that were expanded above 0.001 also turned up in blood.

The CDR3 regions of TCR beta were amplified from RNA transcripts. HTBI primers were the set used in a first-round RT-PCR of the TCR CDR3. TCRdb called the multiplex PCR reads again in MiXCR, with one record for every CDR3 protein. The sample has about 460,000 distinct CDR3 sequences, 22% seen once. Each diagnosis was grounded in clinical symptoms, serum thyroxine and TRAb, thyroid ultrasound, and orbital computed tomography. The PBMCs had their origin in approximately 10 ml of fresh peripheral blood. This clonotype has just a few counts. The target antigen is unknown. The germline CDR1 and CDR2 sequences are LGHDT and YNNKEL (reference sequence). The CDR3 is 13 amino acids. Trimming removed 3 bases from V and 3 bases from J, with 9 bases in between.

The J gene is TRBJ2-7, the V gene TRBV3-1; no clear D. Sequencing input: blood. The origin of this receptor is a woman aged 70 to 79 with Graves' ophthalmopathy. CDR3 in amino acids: CASSHGGHYEQYF. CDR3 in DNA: TGTGCCAGCAGCCACGGCGGCCACTACGAGCAGTACTTC.